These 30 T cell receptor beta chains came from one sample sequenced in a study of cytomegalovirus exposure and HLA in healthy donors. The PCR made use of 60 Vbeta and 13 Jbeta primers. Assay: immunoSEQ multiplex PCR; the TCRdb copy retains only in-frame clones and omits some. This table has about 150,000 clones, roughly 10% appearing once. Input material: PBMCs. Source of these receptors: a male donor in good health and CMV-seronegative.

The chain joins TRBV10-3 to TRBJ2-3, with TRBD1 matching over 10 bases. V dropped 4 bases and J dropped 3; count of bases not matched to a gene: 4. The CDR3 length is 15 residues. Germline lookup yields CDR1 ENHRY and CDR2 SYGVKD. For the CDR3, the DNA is TGTGCCATCAGTGTGCGGACAGGGGGTACAGATACGCAGTATTTT. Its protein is CAISVRTGGTDTQYF.

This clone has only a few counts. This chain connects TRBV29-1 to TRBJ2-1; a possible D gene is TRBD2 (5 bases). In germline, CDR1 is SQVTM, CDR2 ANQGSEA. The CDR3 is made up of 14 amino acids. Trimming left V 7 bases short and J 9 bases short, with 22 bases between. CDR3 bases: TGCAGCGCTACCACGTTGGGGAGAGCCAGTGAGCAGTTCTTC. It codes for CSATTLGRASEQFF.

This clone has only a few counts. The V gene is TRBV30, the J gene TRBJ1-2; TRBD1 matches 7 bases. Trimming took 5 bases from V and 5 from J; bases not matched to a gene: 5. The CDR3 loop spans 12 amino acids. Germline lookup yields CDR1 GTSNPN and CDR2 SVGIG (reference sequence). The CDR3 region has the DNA TGTGCCTGGGCCCGGGACAGTTATGGCTACACCTTC. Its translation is CAWARDSYGYTF.

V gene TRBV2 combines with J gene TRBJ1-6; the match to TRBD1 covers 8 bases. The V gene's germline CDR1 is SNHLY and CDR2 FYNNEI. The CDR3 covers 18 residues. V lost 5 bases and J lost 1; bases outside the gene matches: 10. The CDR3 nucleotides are TGTGCCAGCAGTCTTGACAGGGGCAGGGGTTCCTATAATTCACCCCTCCACTTT. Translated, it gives CASSLDRGRGSYNSPLHF.

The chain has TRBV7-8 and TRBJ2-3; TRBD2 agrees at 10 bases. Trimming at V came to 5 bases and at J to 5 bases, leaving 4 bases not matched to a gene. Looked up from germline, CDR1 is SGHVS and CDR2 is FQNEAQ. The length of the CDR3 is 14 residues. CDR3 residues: CASSKGLAQDTQYF. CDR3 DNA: TGTGCCAGCAGCAAGGGACTAGCGCAAGATACGCAGTATTTT.

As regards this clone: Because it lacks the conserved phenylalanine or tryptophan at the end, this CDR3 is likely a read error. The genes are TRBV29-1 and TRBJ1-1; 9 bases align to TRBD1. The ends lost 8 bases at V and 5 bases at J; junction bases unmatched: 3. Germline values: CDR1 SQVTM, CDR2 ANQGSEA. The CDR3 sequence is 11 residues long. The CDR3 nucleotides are TGCAGCTCAGGACAGGGGACTGAAGCTTTCTTG. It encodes CSSGQGTEAFL.

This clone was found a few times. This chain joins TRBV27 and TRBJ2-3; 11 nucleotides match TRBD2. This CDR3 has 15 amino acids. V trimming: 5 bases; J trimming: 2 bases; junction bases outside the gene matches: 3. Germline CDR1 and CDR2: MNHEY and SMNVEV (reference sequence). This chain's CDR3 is CASSISGRVTDTQYF. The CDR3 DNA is TGTGCCAGCAGTATTAGCGGGAGGGTCACAGATACGCAGTATTTT.

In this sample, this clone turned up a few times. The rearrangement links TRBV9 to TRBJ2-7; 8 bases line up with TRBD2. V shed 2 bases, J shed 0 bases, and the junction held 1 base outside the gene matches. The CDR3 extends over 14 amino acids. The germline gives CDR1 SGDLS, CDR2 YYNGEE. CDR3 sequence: CASSVGGVSYEQYF. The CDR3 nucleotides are TGTGCCAGCAGCGTCGGGGGGGTCTCCTACGAGCAGTACTTC.

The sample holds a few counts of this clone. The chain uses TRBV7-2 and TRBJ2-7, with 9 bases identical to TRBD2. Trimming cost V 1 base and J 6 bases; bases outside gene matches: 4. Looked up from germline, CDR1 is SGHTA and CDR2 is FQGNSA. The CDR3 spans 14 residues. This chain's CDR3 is CASSLVTSGLEQYF. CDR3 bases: TGTGCCAGCAGCTTAGTAACTAGCGGGCTCGAGCAGTACTTC.

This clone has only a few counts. In DNA form, the CDR3 reads TGTGCCAGCAGCCCCTGGGACAGGCGCACAGATACGCAGTATTTT. This sequence encodes CASSPWDRRTDTQYF. The rearrangement joins TRBV5-6 to TRBJ2-3, with 8 bases aligning to TRBD1. CDR3 length: 15 amino acids. V trimming: 4 bases; J trimming: 1 base; junction bases outside the gene matches: 5. Germline CDR1 reads SGHDT; CDR2 reads YYEEEE.

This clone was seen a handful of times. CDR3 region: CASSLSREQFF. CDR3 coding DNA: TGCGCCAGCAGCTTGAGCAGGGAGCAGTTCTTC. The V call is TRBV5-1, the J call TRBJ2-1; D call uncertain. V gave up 1 base and J gave up 10 bases, with 6 bases separating them. Germline loops: CDR1 SGHRS, CDR2 YFSETQ. This CDR3 contains 11 residues.

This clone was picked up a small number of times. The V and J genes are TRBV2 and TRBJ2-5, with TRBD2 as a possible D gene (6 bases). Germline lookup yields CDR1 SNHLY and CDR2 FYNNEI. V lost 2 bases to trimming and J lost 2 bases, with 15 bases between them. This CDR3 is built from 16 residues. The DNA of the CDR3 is TGTGCCAGCAGTGAAAGACTAGATTGGGAACAAGAGACCCAGTACTTC. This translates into CASSERLDWEQETQYF. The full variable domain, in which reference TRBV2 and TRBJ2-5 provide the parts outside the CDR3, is EPEVTQTPSHQVTQMGQEVILRCVPISNHLYFYWYRQILGQKVEFLVSFYNNEISEKSEIFDDQFSVERPDGSNFTLKIRSTKLEDSAMYFCASSERLDWEQETQYFGPGTRLLVL.

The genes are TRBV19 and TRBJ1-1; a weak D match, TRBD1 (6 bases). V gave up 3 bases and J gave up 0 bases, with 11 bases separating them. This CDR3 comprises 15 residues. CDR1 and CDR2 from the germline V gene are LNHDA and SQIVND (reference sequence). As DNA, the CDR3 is TGTGCCAGTAGTATCTTGGGGGCCCTGAACACTGAAGCTTTCTTT. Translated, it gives CASSILGALNTEAFF. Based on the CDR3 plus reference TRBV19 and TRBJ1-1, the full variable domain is DGGITQSPKYLFRKEGQNVTLSCEQNLNHDAMYWYRQDPGQGLRLIYYSQIVNDFQKGDIAEGYSVSREKKESFPLTVTSAQKNPTAFYLCASSILGALNTEAFFGQGTRLTVV.

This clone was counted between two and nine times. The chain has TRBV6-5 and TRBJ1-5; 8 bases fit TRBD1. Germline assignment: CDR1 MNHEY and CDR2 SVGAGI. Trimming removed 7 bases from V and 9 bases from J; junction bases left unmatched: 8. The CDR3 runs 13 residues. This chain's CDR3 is CASTGQGGRPQHF. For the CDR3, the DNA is TGTGCCAGCACAGGACAGGGCGGGCGGCCCCAGCATTTT.

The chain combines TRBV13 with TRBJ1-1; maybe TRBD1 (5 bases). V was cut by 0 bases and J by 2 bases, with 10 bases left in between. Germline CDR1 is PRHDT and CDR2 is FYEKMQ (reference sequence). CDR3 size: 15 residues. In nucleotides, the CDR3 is TGTGCCAGCAGCTTAGGGGCAGGGCTAAACACTGAAGCTTTCTTT. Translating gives CASSLGAGLNTEAFF.

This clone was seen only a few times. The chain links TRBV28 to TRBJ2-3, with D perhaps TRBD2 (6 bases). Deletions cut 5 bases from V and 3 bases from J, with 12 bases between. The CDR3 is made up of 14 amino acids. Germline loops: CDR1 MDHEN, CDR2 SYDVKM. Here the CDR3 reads CASSNPGETDTQYF. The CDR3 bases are TGTGCCAGCAGTAATCCGGGGGAGACAGATACGCAGTATTTT.

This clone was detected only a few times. CDR3: CASTITQGAQETQYF. CDR3 nucleotides: TGTGCCAGCACTATAACACAGGGGGCCCAAGAGACCCAGTACTTC. The chain is built from TRBV6-6 and TRBJ2-5; 9 bases line up with TRBD1. The CDR3 extends over 15 amino acids. Per germline, CDR1 MNHNY and CDR2 SVGAGI (reference sequence). Trimming removed 7 bases from V and 1 base from J; junction bases left unmatched: 7.

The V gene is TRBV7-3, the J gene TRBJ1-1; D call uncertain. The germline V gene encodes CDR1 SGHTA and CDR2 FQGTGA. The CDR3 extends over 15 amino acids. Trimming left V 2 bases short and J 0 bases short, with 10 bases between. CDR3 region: CASSLVAGVNTEAFF. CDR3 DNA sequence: TGTGCCAGCAGCTTAGTTGCGGGAGTGAACACTGAAGCTTTCTTT.

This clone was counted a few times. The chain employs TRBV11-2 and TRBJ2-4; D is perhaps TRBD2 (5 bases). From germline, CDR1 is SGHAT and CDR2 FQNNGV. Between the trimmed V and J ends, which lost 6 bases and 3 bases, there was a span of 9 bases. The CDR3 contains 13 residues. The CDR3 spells CASRQRDKNIQYF. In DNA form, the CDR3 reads TGTGCCAGCAGGCAACGGGACAAAAACATTCAGTACTTC.

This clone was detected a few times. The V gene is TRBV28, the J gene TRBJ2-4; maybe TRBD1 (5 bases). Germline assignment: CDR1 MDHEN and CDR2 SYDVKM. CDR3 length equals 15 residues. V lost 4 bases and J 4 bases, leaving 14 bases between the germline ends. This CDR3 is CASSSRIKGKNIQYF. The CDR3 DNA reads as TGTGCCAGCAGTTCGCGGATTAAGGGGAAAAACATTCAGTACTTC.

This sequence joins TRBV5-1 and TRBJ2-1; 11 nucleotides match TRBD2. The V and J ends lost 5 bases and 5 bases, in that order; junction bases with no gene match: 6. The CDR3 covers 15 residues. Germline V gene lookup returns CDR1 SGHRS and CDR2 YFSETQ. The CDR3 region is CASSPTSGGHNEQFF. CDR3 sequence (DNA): TGCGCCAGCAGTCCCACTAGCGGGGGTCACAATGAGCAGTTCTTC.

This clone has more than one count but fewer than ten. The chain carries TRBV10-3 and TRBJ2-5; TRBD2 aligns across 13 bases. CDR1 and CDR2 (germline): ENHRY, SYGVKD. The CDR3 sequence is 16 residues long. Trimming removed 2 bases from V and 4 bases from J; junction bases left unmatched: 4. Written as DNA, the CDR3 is TGTGCCATCAGTGAGGGACTAGCGGGGGAGGGAGAGACCCAGTACTTC. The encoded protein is CAISEGLAGEGETQYF.

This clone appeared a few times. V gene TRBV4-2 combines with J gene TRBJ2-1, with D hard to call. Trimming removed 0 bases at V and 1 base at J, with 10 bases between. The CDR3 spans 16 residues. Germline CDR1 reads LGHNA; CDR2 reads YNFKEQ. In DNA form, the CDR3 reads TGTGCCAGCAGCCAAGATTCTAGTAGTTCCTACAATGAGCAGTTCTTC. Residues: CASSQDSSSSYNEQFF.

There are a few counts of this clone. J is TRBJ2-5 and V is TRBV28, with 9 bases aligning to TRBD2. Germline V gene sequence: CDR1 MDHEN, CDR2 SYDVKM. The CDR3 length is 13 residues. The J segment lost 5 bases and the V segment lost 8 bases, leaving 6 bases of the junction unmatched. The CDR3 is CASVAGEEETQYF. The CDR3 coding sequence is TGTGCCAGCGTAGCGGGGGAGGAGGAGACCCAGTACTTC.

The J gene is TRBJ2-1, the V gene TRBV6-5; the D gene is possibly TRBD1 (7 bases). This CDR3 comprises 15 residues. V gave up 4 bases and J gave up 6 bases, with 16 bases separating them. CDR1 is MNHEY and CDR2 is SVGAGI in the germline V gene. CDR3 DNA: TGTGCCAGCAGTTTGGAGGGGGCGCTATCCAATGAGCAGTTCTTC. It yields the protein CASSLEGALSNEQFF.

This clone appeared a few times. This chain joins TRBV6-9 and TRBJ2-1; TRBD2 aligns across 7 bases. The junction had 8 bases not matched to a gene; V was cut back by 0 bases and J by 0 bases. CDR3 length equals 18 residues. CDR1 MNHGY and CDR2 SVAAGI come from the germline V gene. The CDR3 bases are TGTGCCAGCAGTTATTCCGGACTAGACACAAGCTCCTACAATGAGCAGTTCTTC. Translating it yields CASSYSGLDTSSYNEQFF.

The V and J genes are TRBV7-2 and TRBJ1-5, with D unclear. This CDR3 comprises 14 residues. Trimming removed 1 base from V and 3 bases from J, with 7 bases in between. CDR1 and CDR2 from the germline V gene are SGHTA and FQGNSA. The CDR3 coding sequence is TGTGCCAGCAGCTTAGTGCGTGACAATCAGCCCCAGCATTTT. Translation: CASSLVRDNQPQHF.

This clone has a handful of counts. CDR3: CASSPGINTEAFF. The CDR3 region has the DNA TGTGCCAGCTCGCCGGGGATAAACACTGAAGCTTTCTTT. V gene TRBV18 combines with J gene TRBJ1-1; D remains unclear. The length of the CDR3 is 13 residues. The germline V gene encodes CDR1 KGHSH and CDR2 LQKENI. V was clipped by 6 bases and J by 2 bases, with 10 bases between them.

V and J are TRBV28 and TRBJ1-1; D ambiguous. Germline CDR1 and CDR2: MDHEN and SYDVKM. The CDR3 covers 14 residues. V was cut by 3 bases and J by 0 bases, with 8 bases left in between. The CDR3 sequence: CASSLFTLNTEAFF. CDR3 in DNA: TGTGCCAGCAGTTTGTTCACACTGAACACTGAAGCTTTCTTT.

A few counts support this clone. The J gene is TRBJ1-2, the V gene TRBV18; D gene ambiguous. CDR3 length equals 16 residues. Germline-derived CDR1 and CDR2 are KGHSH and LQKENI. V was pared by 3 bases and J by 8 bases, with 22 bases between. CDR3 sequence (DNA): TGTGCCAGCTCACCTCTTCGGCACTTTTACCCGCGGGGCTACACCTTC. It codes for CASSPLRHFYPRGYTF.